Shown below are 26 T cell receptor beta chains from a single sample sequenced in a study of cytomegalovirus exposure and HLA in healthy donors. Some clones are missing from TCRdb's copy, which holds only in-frame ones; the method was immunoSEQ multiplex PCR. The table shows approximately 57,000 clones, with approximately 93% occurring only once. Specimen: PBMCs. The source is a woman younger than 30 in good health and CMV-seronegative.

The CDR3 DNA sequence: TGTGCCAGCAGTTACGACGGACTAGCGGGAATAAATGAGCAGTTCTTC. Residues: CASSYDGLAGINEQFF. V usage is TRBV6-5 and J usage is TRBJ2-1; 12 nucleotides match TRBD2. J gave up 7 bases and V 2 bases, and 6 bases lay outside the gene matches. The germline CDR1 and CDR2 sequences are MNHEY and SVGAGI. The CDR3 spans 16 residues.

V and J are TRBV30 and TRBJ1-1; TRBD1 matches 9 bases. The J segment lost 6 bases and the V segment lost 5 bases, leaving 19 bases of the junction unmatched. The CDR3 runs to 17 residues. In germline, CDR1 is GTSNPN, CDR2 SVGIG (reference sequence). The CDR3 sequence is CAWALDWDRAIRAEAFF. The CDR3 coding sequence is TGTGCCTGGGCCCTTGATTGGGACAGGGCGATTAGGGCTGAAGCTTTCTTT.

The rearrangement uses TRBV5-4 and TRBJ1-2, with TRBD1 matching over 7 bases. The germline V gene encodes CDR1 SGHNT and CDR2 YYREEE (reference sequence). Trimming cost V 0 bases and J 6 bases; bases outside gene matches: 2. This CDR3 contains 13 residues. This CDR3 reads CASSLVGGNGYTF. The CDR3 bases are TGTGCCAGCAGCTTGGTAGGGGGCAATGGCTACACCTTC.

This chain connects TRBV9 to TRBJ1-1; 8 bases align to TRBD1. With V trimmed by 4 bases and J by 2 bases, 4 bases remained unmatched. Germline CDR1 and CDR2: SGDLS and YYNGEE. The CDR3 sequence is 14 residues long. CDR3 DNA sequence: TGTGCCAGCAGCCAAGGACAGGGTAACACTGAAGCTTTCTTT. Amino acid sequence: CASSQGQGNTEAFF.

J is TRBJ2-3 and V is TRBV6-6; 7 bases are shared with TRBD2. Germline-derived CDR1 and CDR2 are MNHNY and SVGAGI (reference sequence). J gave up 6 bases and V 2 bases, and 8 bases lay outside the gene matches. The length of the CDR3 is 15 residues. The CDR3 region is CASSYVASGGDTQYF. CDR3 nucleotides: TGTGCCAGCAGTTACGTGGCTAGCGGAGGGGATACGCAGTATTTT.

The chain employs TRBV10-3 and TRBJ1-2, with D hard to call. CDR1 ENHRY and CDR2 SYGVKD come from the germline V gene. Trimming stripped 8 bases from V and 8 bases from J, with 24 bases between. The CDR3 spans 15 residues. The CDR3 is CAIFGRETPSGGYTF. DNA of the CDR3: TGTGCCATCTTTGGTCGGGAGACTCCCTCGGGGGGCTACACCTTC.

This chain links TRBV7-8 with TRBJ2-3; 12 nucleotides line up with TRBD2. V was pared by 5 bases and J by 1 base, with 4 bases of the junction left unmatched. The germline gives CDR1 SGHVS, CDR2 FQNEAQ. The CDR3 has 16 residues. CDR3: CASSPRLAGGTDTQYF. CDR3 in DNA: TGTGCCAGCAGCCCAAGACTAGCGGGGGGCACAGATACGCAGTATTTT.

This chain joins TRBV18 and TRBJ1-5; 7 bases fit TRBD1. J lost 5 bases, V lost 3 bases, and 7 bases had no gene match. CDR3 length equals 15 residues. Germline assignment: CDR1 KGHSH and CDR2 LQKENI. In DNA form, the CDR3 reads TGTGCCAGCTCACCCTTAGGGGGCCGAGATCAGCCCCAGCATTTT. This gives the protein CASSPLGGRDQPQHF.

The V and J genes are TRBV5-1 and TRBJ2-7; tentatively, D is TRBD2 (5 bases). The germline V gene has CDR1 SGHRS and CDR2 YFSETQ. The CDR3 length is 13 residues. V gave up 4 bases and J gave up 0 bases, with 8 bases separating them. The CDR3 sequence is CASSTGISYEQYF. The CDR3 DNA reads as TGCGCCAGCAGCACGGGAATCTCCTACGAGCAGTACTTC.

V gene TRBV11-3 combines with J gene TRBJ2-6; D is ambiguous. The CDR3 loop spans 13 amino acids. Germline V gene lookup returns CDR1 SGHNT and CDR2 YENEEA. V lost 9 bases, J lost 0 bases, and 6 bases lay in between. This CDR3 is CASTSSGANVLTF. The CDR3 coding sequence is TGTGCCAGTACCAGCTCTGGGGCCAACGTCCTGACTTTC.

This chain joins TRBV6-1 and TRBJ2-1, with 8 positions matching TRBD1. The CDR3 contains 15 residues. The V gene's germline CDR1 is MNHNS and CDR2 SASEGT. Trimming took 7 bases from V and 1 from J; bases not matched to a gene: 6. CDR3 nucleotide sequence: TGTGCCAGCACGCTCCGACAGGGGTCCTACAATGAGCAGTTCTTC. It translates to CASTLRQGSYNEQFF.

The CDR3 DNA is TGTGCCAGCAGCCTCGTCCCGTACCAAGAGACCCAGTACTTC. Its protein product is CASSLVPYQETQYF. This rearrangement joins TRBV6-5 to TRBJ2-5; no clear D. The CDR3 length is 14 residues. Deletions cut 6 bases from V and 0 bases from J, with 11 bases between. The germline CDR1 and CDR2 sequences are MNHEY and SVGAGI.

V usage is TRBV7-2 and J usage is TRBJ1-6, with 8 bases aligning to TRBD1. Germline V gives CDR1 SGHTA, CDR2 FQGNSA. This CDR3 is built from 17 residues. V was pared by 5 bases and J by 2 bases, with 8 bases of the junction left unmatched. CDR3 sequence (DNA): TGTGCCAGCAGCCGACAGGGGCCCGTGACCTATAATTCACCCCTCCACTTT. It specifies CASSRQGPVTYNSPLHF. The full variable domain, rest sourced from reference TRBV7-2 and TRBJ1-6, is GAGVSQSPSNKVTEKGKDVELRCDPISGHTALYWYRQSLGQGLEFLIYFQGNSAPDKSGLPSDRFSAERTGGSVSTLTIQRTQQEDSAVYLCASSRQGPVTYNSPLHFGNGTRLTVT.

The CDR3 DNA sequence: TGTGCCAGCAGTCGGACAGGGACCATTCTAGAAGTC. This encodes CASSRTGTILEV. V and J are TRBV28 and TRBJ2-7; 8 nucleotides agree with TRBD1. The germline V gene has CDR1 MDHEN and CDR2 SYDVKM. The CDR3 contains 12 residues.

This clone was seen only a few times. This chain connects TRBV6-1 to TRBJ2-7; D possibly corresponds to TRBD2 (6 bases). The CDR3 has 15 amino acids. V was pared by 2 bases and J by 2 bases, with 13 bases between. Germline V gives CDR1 MNHNS, CDR2 SASEGT. The CDR3 spells CASSETGTYAYEQYF. CDR3 coding DNA: TGTGCCAGCAGTGAAACCGGGACTTACGCCTACGAGCAGTACTTC.

In its sample, this clone was seen once. The chain uses TRBV7-9 and TRBJ1-5; 10 nucleotides align to TRBD1. Looked up from germline, CDR1 is SEHNR and CDR2 is FQNEAQ (reference sequence). The CDR3 sequence is 17 residues long. V trimming: 1 base; J trimming: 1 base; junction bases outside the gene matches: 4. For the CDR3, the DNA is TGTGCCAGCAGCTTAGATTGGGGACAGGGGAGCAATCAGCCCCAGCATTTT. Its protein is CASSLDWGQGSNQPQHF. The full variable domain, with the rest looked up from reference TRBV7-9 and TRBJ1-5, is DTGVSQNPRHKITKRGQNVTFRCDPISEHNRLYWYRQTLGQGPEFLTYFQNEAQLEKSRLLSDRFSAERPKGSFSTLEIQRTEQGDSAMYLCASSLDWGQGSNQPQHFGDGTRLSIL.

This clone is medium-sized (0.01 to 0.1%) by share. CDR3 protein: CASSISPGSFTDTQYF. Here the CDR3 DNA reads TGTGCCAGCAGCATATCCCCTGGCTCCTTCACAGATACGCAGTATTTT. This chain links TRBV9 with TRBJ2-3; the D is unclear. The germline CDR1 and CDR2 sequences are SGDLS and YYNGEE. The germline V and J ends were trimmed by 4 bases and 2 bases, with 17 bases remaining between them. This CDR3 comprises 16 residues.

J is TRBJ2-3 and V is TRBV19, with D uncertain. In germline, CDR1 is LNHDA, CDR2 SQIVND (reference sequence). V lost 6 bases to trimming and J lost 4 bases, with 14 bases between them. This CDR3 comprises 14 residues. The CDR3 sequence is CASRVEAVADTQYF. The CDR3 DNA follows: TGTGCCAGTAGGGTCGAGGCAGTTGCAGATACGCAGTATTTT.

The V gene is TRBV2, the J gene TRBJ1-4; tentatively, D is TRBD1 (5 bases). Germline-derived CDR1 and CDR2 are SNHLY and FYNNEI. V was shortened by 6 bases and J by 8 bases, with 7 bases between the two germline ends. The CDR3 runs 11 residues. In DNA form, the CDR3 reads TGTGCCAGCAGGGCAGGGGAAAAACTGTTTTTT. Translation gives CASRAGEKLFF.

V is TRBV2 and J is TRBJ2-3, with a tentative D call TRBD2 (6 bases). V was cut by 7 bases and J by 2 bases, with 13 bases left in between. Germline V gene lookup returns CDR1 SNHLY and CDR2 FYNNEI. This CDR3 is built from 14 residues. CDR3 in DNA: TGTGCCAGCATTAGGACGGGAGTCACAGATACGCAGTATTTT. Translating gives CASIRTGVTDTQYF.

V gene TRBV7-8 combines with J gene TRBJ1-4; a weak D match, TRBD1 (6 bases). This CDR3 region has 16 residues. V was trimmed by 5 bases and J by 8 bases, leaving 21 bases between them. Germline V gives CDR1 SGHVS, CDR2 FQNEAQ. The CDR3 coding sequence is TGTGCCAGCAGCCCAGCCAGCGGGGGGCGGGGAGAAAAACTGTTTTTT. Translating it yields CASSPASGGRGEKLFF.

The chain carries TRBV10-1 and TRBJ2-1, with TRBD2 identical over 11 bases. The CDR3 consists of 18 residues. CDR1 is WNHNN and CDR2 is SYGVQD in the germline V gene (reference sequence). V was clipped by 3 bases and J by 4 bases; unmatched bases: 11. In DNA form, the CDR3 reads TGCGCCAGCAGTGAAACGGGACTAGCGGAGATGATTTACAATGAGCAGTTCTTC. Its translation: CASSETGLAEMIYNEQFF.

This rearrangement joins TRBV5-1 to TRBJ2-3; maybe TRBD1 (6 bases). V was clipped by 3 bases and J by 2 bases, with 19 bases between them. This CDR3 is built from 17 residues. Per germline, CDR1 SGHRS and CDR2 YFSETQ. The DNA of the CDR3 is TGCGCCAGCAGCTGGGGGCAGGGAGCGGCCTTCACAGATACGCAGTATTTT. Amino acids: CASSWGQGAAFTDTQYF.

The rearrangement links TRBV11-3 to TRBJ1-5; D remains unclear. Trimming took 0 bases from V and 6 from J, leaving 6 bases between them. Germline CDR1 is SGHNT and CDR2 is YENEEA. The CDR3 has 13 amino acids. The CDR3 coding sequence is TGTGCCAGCAGCTTAGATCTGGCTCAGCCCCAGCATTTT. It yields the protein CASSLDLAQPQHF.

The rearrangement links TRBV6-4 to TRBJ1-3, with D maybe TRBD1 (5 bases). This CDR3 comprises 14 residues. Germline V gene sequence: CDR1 MRHNA, CDR2 SNTAGT. Trimming took off 5 bases at V and 0 bases at J, with 8 bases between the two ends. The CDR3 nucleotides are TGTGCCAGCAGTCCTGACAGCTCTGGAAACACCATATATTTT. This sequence encodes CASSPDSSGNTIYF.

The chain employs TRBV6-1 and TRBJ2-7, with D perhaps TRBD1 (6 bases). Per the germline V gene, CDR1 is MNHNS and CDR2 is SASEGT. Trimming cost V 1 base and J 1 base, with 11 bases left between them. The CDR3 has 15 residues. This CDR3 reads CASSEVTGSSYEQYF. CDR3 nucleotide sequence: TGTGCCAGCAGTGAAGTGACAGGCTCTTCCTACGAGCAGTACTTC.